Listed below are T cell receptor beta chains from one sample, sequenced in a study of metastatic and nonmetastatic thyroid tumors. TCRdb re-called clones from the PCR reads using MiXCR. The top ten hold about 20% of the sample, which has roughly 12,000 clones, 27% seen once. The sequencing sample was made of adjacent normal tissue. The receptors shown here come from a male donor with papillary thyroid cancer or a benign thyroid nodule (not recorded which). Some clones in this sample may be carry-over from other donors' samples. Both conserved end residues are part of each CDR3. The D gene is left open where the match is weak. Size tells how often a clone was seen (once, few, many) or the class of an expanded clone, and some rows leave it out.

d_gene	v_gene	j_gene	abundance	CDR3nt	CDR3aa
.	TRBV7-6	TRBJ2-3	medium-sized	TGTGCCAGCAGCTCCGGGACCGGGACAGATACGCAGTATTTT	CASSSGTGTDTQYF
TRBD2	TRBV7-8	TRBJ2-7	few	TGTGCCAGCAGCGACGTAGCGGGAGACGTCTACGAGCAGTACTTC	CASSDVAGDVYEQYF
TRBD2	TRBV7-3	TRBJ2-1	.	TGTGCCAGCAGCCTTCAACTAGCGGGAGATTACAATGAGCAGTTCTTC	CASSLQLAGDYNEQFF
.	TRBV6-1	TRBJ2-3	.	TGTGCCAGCAGCCCTAGCGCCCGCACAGATACGCAGTATTTT	CASSPSARTDTQYF
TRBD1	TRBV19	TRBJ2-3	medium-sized	TGTGCCAGTACCCCGAGGGGGCAGTCAGATACGCAGTATTTT	CASTPRGQSDTQYF
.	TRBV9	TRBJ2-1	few	TGCGCCAGCAGCTCGGGGGCGAATGAGCAGTTCTTC	CASSSGANEQFF
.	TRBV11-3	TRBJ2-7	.	TGTGCCAGCAGCTTAGATGCGGTCTGGGGCGAGCAGTACTTC	CASSLDAVWGEQYF
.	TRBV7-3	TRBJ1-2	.	TGTGCCAGCAGCATCGAGGGGTGGGGCTACACCTTC	CASSIEGWGYTF
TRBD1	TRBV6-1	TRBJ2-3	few	TGTGCCAGCATAGGGGACAGGGGCACAGATACGCAGTATTTT	CASIGDRGTDTQYF
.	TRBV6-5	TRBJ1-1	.	TGTGCCAGCAGTTACATACCACAGTCTCCTTTTGGGCGAGGTGAAGCTTTCTTT	CASSYIPQSPFGRGEAFF
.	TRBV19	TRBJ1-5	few	TGTGCCGGTAGACAAGTTATGGGAGGTAATCAGCCCCAGCATTTT	CAGRQVMGGNQPQHF
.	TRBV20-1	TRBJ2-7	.	TGCAGTGCTAGTATGGCTAGCCGAAAGGTCTACGAGCAGTACTTC	CSASMASRKVYEQYF
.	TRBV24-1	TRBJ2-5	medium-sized	TGTGCCACCAGTGATGCGCAAACGTCTGGCCTGGAGACCCAGTACTTC	CATSDAQTSGLETQYF
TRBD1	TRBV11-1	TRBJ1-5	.	TGTGCCAGCAGCTTAATCACAGGGGGCATTTATAGCAATCAGCCCCAGCATTTT	CASSLITGGIYSNQPQHF
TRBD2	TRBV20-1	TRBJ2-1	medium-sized	TGCAGTGCTCCTCGACTAGCGGGGGGTTCCCACGGGTTCAATGAGCAGTTCTTC	CSAPRLAGGSHGFNEQFF
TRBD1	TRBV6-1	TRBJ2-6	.	TGTGCCAGCAGACTCGGACAGGGGAGCTCTGGGGCCAACGTCCTGACTTTC	CASRLGQGSSGANVLTF
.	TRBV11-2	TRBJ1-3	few	TGTGCCAGCAGCTTAGTAGGGGGGGCCCGACACTCTGGAAACACCATATATTTT	CASSLVGGARHSGNTIYF
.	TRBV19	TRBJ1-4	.	TGTGCCAGTATTCCCGGAGGCGAAAAACTGTTTTTT	CASIPGGEKLFF
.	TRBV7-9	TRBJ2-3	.	TGTGCCAGCAGCTCTAGCTGGATCACGGATACGCAGTATTTT	CASSSSWITDTQYF
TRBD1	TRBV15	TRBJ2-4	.	TGTGCCACCAGTCAGTTTACAGGGGACATTCAGTACTTC	CATSQFTGDIQYF
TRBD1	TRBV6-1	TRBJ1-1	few	TGTGCCAGCAGTGAAGCTGGGACAGTTGAAGCTTTCTTT	CASSEAGTVEAFF
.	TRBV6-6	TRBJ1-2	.	TGTGCCAGCAGTTACTCGTACCAGTACGGCTACACCTTC	CASSYSYQYGYTF
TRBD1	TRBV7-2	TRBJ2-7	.	TGTGCCAGCAGACCCGCAGGGGGTGTCGAGCAGTACTTC	CASRPAGGVEQYF
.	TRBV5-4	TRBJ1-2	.	TGTGCCAGCAGCTTGGATGGCAGGCCTCCGCGGATATATGGCTACACCTTC	CASSLDGRPPRIYGYTF
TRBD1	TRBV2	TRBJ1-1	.	TGTGCCAGCAGTGGACAGGGGGGGACTGAAGCTTTCTTT	CASSGQGGTEAFF
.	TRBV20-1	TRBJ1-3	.	TGCAGTGCGTGGCTCGGGGACCGAAACACCATATATTTT	CSAWLGDRNTIYF
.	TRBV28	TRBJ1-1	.	TGTGCCAGCAGTCCACCCCGGACAGTCCTGGGAGCTTTCTTT	CASSPPRTVLGAFF
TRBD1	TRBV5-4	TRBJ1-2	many	TGTGCCAGCAGTCACAGGGGCCGAGCCTCTAACTATGGCTACACCTTC	CASSHRGRASNYGYTF
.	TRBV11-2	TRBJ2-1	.	TGTGCCAGCAGCTTAAGTCCCTACAGTTTGGATGAGCAGTTCTTC	CASSLSPYSLDEQFF
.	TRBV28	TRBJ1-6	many	TGTGCCAGCAGTTTCCCCCGGGGAGGGCGGCATAATTCACCCCTCCACTTT	CASSFPRGGRHNSPLHF
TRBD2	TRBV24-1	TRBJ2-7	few	TGTGCCACCAGTGCGGGAGGGGCCTACGAGCAGTACTTC	CATSAGGAYEQYF
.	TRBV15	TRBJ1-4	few	TGTGCCACCAGCAGAGATAAGCAGGAAAAACTGTTTTTT	CATSRDKQEKLFF
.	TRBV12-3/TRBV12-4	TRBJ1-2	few	TGTGCCAGCAGTTCCTCTGCGGATGGCTACACCTTC	CASSSSADGYTF
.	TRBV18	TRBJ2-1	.	TGTGCCAGCTCACCGGCTAGGGGAGACTACAATGAGCAGTTCTTC	CASSPARGDYNEQFF
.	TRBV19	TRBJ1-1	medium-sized	TGTGCCCCGGGCACTGAAGCTTTCTTT	CAPGTEAFF
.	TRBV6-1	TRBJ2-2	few	TGTGCCAGCAGTGAGATGAACACCGGGGAGCTGTTTTTT	CASSEMNTGELFF
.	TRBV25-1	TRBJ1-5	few	TGTGCCAGTCCCTCCAGGACAGACAATCAGCCCCAGCATTTT	CASPSRTDNQPQHF
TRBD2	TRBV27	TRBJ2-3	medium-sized	TGTGCCAGCAGTTTTAGCGGGGGCCACACAGATACGCAGTATTTT	CASSFSGGHTDTQYF
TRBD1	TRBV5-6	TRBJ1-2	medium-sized	TGTGCCAGCAGCCTGGGACAGTCTAACTATGGCTACACCTTC	CASSLGQSNYGYTF
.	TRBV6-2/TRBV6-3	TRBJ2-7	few	TGTGCCAGCAGCCCTAACTACGAGCAGTACTTC	CASSPNYEQYF
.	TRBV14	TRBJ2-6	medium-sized	TGTGCCAGCAGCCCAATCTCTGGGGCCAACGTCCTGACTTTC	CASSPISGANVLTF
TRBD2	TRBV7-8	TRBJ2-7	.	TGTGCCAGCAGCTTAAACGTGGGCGGGAGAACGTACGAGCAGTACTTC	CASSLNVGGRTYEQYF
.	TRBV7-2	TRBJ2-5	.	TGTGCCAGCAGCTTAGTGGGGGGGCCAGTGGAGACCCAGTACTTC	CASSLVGGPVETQYF
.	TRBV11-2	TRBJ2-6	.	TGTGCCAGCAGCTTATTTGGATCAGGTGGGGCCAACGTCCTGACTTTC	CASSLFGSGGANVLTF
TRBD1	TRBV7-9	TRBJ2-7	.	TGTGCCAGCATCTCGCACCGGGACAGGGGCCACGAGCAGTACTTC	CASISHRDRGHEQYF
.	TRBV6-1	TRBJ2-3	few	TGTGCCAGCACAAGCGAAAGTGTTTGGACAGATACGCAGTATTTT	CASTSESVWTDTQYF
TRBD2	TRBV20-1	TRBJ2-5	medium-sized	TGCAGTGCACCTCTCGGGGGGGTGACGGAGACCCAGTACTTC	CSAPLGGVTETQYF
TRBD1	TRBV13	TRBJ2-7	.	TGTGCCAGCAGCTTCCGGGACAGACCCTACGAGCAGTACTTC	CASSFRDRPYEQYF
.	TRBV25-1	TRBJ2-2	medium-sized	TGTGCCAGCAGTGAACTACAGGGAAACACCGGGGAGCTGTTTTTT	CASSELQGNTGELFF
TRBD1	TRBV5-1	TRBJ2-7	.	TGCGCCAGCAGCAGGGACAGCTACGAGCAGTACTTC	CASSRDSYEQYF
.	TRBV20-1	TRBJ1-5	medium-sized	TGCAGTGCTCTGGAAGGGGTTGATCAGCCCCAGCATTTT	CSALEGVDQPQHF
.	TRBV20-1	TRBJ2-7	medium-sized	TGCAGTGCTAGAGACGGGATCGTCTACGAGCAGTACTTC	CSARDGIVYEQYF